The text below deals with one TCR beta chain. Its matching antigen is unknown. The data are from a study of blood T cells in healthy people across ages. Study-level points and caveats: Diversity was estimated from one million T cells, and these estimates were considered underestimates. Naive CD4+ cell counts and diversity both ran higher in long-lived than in aged donors.

Germline CDR1 and CDR2: SQVTM and ANQGSEA. The CDR3 sequence is 12 residues long. V trimming: 7 bases; J trimming: 1 base; junction bases outside the gene matches: 2. The authors ran a second PCR of about 6 to 11 cycles using a sample-barcoded 5' primer and a J-beta primer mix. One entry per CDR3 protein, called by TCRdb with MiXCR from the 5' RACE reads. Here the sample spans about 750,000 distinct CDR3 sequences, approximately 55% being singletons. Drawing of peripheral blood yielded ten milliliters from each donor. Sample: blood. The sequence derives from a man aged 80 or over in good health. The V and J genes are TRBV29-1 and TRBJ2-5, with 8 positions matching TRBD2. The CDR3 loop reads CSAAGGQETQYF. The DNA of the CDR3 is TGCAGCGCCGCGGGAGGCCAAGAGACCCAGTACTTC.